The 10 T cell receptor beta chains below come from one sample, sequenced in a study of coeliac disease (dated by TCRdb to between 2021 and 2023). Libraries were constructed by the immunoSEQ multiplex PCR assay. TCRdb's version of the immuneACCESS table is confined to in-frame rearrangements and falls short of the full clone set. An unresolved V gene accounts for under half of the shortfall where checked; the remainder is of unknown origin. The sample includes fewer than 5,000 clones, with 60% to 75% observed a single time. Under 6% of the sample lies in the top ten. Sequenced input: lamina propria lymphocytes from the gut. In light of the paper, this sample's cell subset or site label describes: lamina propria cell (LPC) fraction of small intestinal biopsy. These TCRs come from a young woman with active celiac disease.

This clone was counted between two and nine times. V gene TRBV5-1 combines with J gene TRBJ2-1; TRBD2 aligns across 8 bases. The CDR3 sequence is 12 residues long. Germline V gives CDR1 SGHRS, CDR2 YFSETQ. After removal of 6 bases from V and 12 bases from J, the junction contained 8 bases not matched to a gene. The CDR3: CASIGGGSRQFF. CDR3 DNA sequence: TGCGCCAGCATCGGGGGGGGGTCAAGGCAGTTCTTC.

J is TRBJ1-4 and V is TRBV5-1; D is unclear. This CDR3 comprises 12 residues. V dropped 7 bases and J dropped 4 bases, with 8 bases sitting between them. CDR1 is SGHRS, CDR2 YFSETQ, per germline. The CDR3 sequence is CASRRVNEKLFF. In DNA, the CDR3 is TGCGCCAGCCGTAGAGTTAATGAAAAACTGTTTTTT.

In this sample, this clone turned up once. The chain combines TRBV5-3 with TRBJ1-1; TRBD1 is a possible D gene (6 bases). TRBV5-3 is an open reading frame whose function is uncertain. V lost 1 base to trimming and J lost 6 bases, with 16 bases between them. The CDR3 has 15 amino acids. The CDR3 loop reads CARSLSEGGTAEAFF. The CDR3 DNA follows: TGTGCCAGAAGCTTGTCTGAAGGGGGAACGGCTGAAGCTTTCTTT.

This chain joins TRBV23-1 and TRBJ2-7; possibly TRBD2 for D (6 bases). TRBV23-1 is labeled an ORF, and its function is uncertain. The CDR3 has 13 amino acids. The ends were cut back, 7 bases at V and 2 bases at J, with 12 bases in the middle. CDR3 residues: CASNSRRAYEQYF. The CDR3 coding sequence is TGCGCCAGCAATTCCAGGAGGGCCTACGAGCAGTACTTC.

The chain is built from TRBV7-2 and TRBJ1-4; D is unclear. This CDR3 comprises 16 residues. Trimming removed 2 bases from V and 3 bases from J, with 13 bases in between. From germline, CDR1 is SGHTA and CDR2 FQGNSA. CDR3: CASSLFWTGANEKLFF. CDR3 DNA sequence: TGTGCCAGCAGCTTATTTTGGACCGGGGCTAATGAAAAACTGTTTTTT.

This clone was seen only once. The chain joins TRBV7-9 to TRBJ1-3; tentatively, D is TRBD1 (6 bases). The CDR3 is made up of 15 amino acids. Trimming cost V 5 bases and J 0 bases, with 11 bases left between them. Germline V gene lookup returns CDR1 SEHNR and CDR2 FQNEAQ (reference sequence). The CDR3 region is CASSRGTPSGNTIYF. CDR3 coding DNA: TGTGCCAGCAGCCGAGGGACACCCTCTGGAAACACCATATATTTT.

This chain joins TRBV15 and TRBJ2-7; D possibly corresponds to TRBD2 (5 bases). CDR1 and CDR2 from the germline V gene are LNHNV and YYDKDF (reference sequence). The V and J ends lost 0 bases and 5 bases respectively, with 14 bases between them. CDR3 length equals 15 residues. The CDR3 DNA is TGTGCCACCAGCAGAGATGTGGGGAGCTCGGACGAGCAGTACTTC. This sequence encodes CATSRDVGSSDEQYF.

The genes are TRBV27 and TRBJ1-2, with D possibly TRBD1 on 5 matching bases. In germline, CDR1 is MNHEY, CDR2 SMNVEV (reference sequence). The CDR3 covers 17 residues. The V end lost 2 bases, the J end lost 4 bases, and 20 bases lay between the germline ends. The CDR3 is CASSLSRSQTDIYGYTF. CDR3 DNA sequence: TGTGCCAGCAGTTTAAGTCGGAGTCAGACAGACATCTATGGCTACACCTTC.

The chain carries TRBV23-1 and TRBJ2-7, with 8 bases identical to TRBD1. TRBV23-1 is known as an ORF, though its function is uncertain. This CDR3 is built from 16 residues. Unmatched junction bases numbered 5, after V lost 1 base and J lost 0 bases. The CDR3 DNA is TGCGCCAGCAGTCAATGCGAGGACAGGGCCTCCTACGAGCAGTACTTC. Translation gives CASSQCEDRASYEQYF.

This clone was counted a few times. The chain combines TRBV7-6 with TRBJ2-7; a weak D match, TRBD1 (5 bases). This CDR3 has 15 residues. V lost 0 bases to trimming and J lost 0 bases, with 9 bases between them. In germline, CDR1 is SGHVS, CDR2 FNYEAQ. The CDR3 protein is CASSLATAPSYEQYF. Here the CDR3 DNA reads TGTGCCAGCAGCTTAGCGACAGCCCCCTCCTACGAGCAGTACTTC.